Listed below are T cell receptor beta chains from one sample, sequenced in a study of blood T cells in healthy people across ages. TCRdb processed the 5' RACE reads anew with MiXCR; each CDR3 protein has one entry. The data contain hundreds of thousands of distinct CDR3 sequences, roughly 43% of them singletons. Sequencing used blood. The receptors here all came from a man at least 80 years old in good health. The CDR3 runs from the conserved cysteine through the conserved F or W. A D gene is named only where the DNA matches it firmly. Expanded clones get a size class; other rows say once, few or many, or leave the size out.

abundance,j_gene,d_gene,v_gene,CDR3aa,CDR3nt
few,TRBJ1-5,-,TRBV2,CASILTESNQPQHF,TGTGCCAGCATATTGACAGAGAGCAATCAGCCCCAGCATTTT
-,TRBJ2-3,-,TRBV25-1,CASSGTSRRTDTQYF,TGTGCCAGCAGTGGTACTAGTCGGCGCACAGATACGCAGTATTTT
-,TRBJ2-1,-,TRBV21-1,CASRGGLERDSNEQFF,TGTGCCAGCAGGGGGGGACTTGAGCGGGACAGCAATGAGCAGTTCTTC
-,TRBJ2-7,-,TRBV20-1,CSVREDSYEQYF,TGCAGTGTTCGAGAGGATTCCTACGAGCAGTACTTC
-,TRBJ2-3,-,TRBV29-1,CGVTPSTDTQYF,TGCGGCGTAACCCCGAGCACAGATACGCAGTATTTT
-,TRBJ2-2,TRBD1,TRBV3-1,CASSQARGRSTGELFF,TGTGCCAGCAGCCAGGCCAGGGGGCGTAGCACCGGGGAGCTGTTTTTT
few,TRBJ2-1,-,TRBV30,CAWSPGNEQFF,TGTGCCTGGAGTCCGGGGAATGAGCAGTTCTTC
few,TRBJ1-1,TRBD1,TRBV11-3,CASSNRQGLNTEAFF,TGTGCCAGCAGCAATCGACAGGGATTGAACACTGAAGCTTTCTTT
-,TRBJ2-2,TRBD1,TRBV7-2,CASSLSPRGLTGELFF,TGTGCCAGCAGCTTATCGCCCAGGGGGCTTACCGGGGAGCTGTTTTTT
few,TRBJ2-7,-,TRBV11-2,CASSRQGEQYF,TGTGCCAGCAGCCGCCAGGGTGAGCAGTACTTC
-,TRBJ2-5,-,TRBV18,CASSQQRQQETQYF,TGTGCCAGCTCACAACAGAGACAGCAAGAGACCCAGTACTTC
few,TRBJ2-5,TRBD2,TRBV4-3,CASSQDWRGWGETQYF,TGCGCCAGCAGCCAAGACTGGCGGGGGTGGGGAGAGACCCAGTACTTC
-,TRBJ1-2,-,TRBV7-2,CASSLGGPAGYTF,TGTGCCAGCAGCTTAGGGGGCCCGGCTGGCTACACCTTC
many,TRBJ2-7,TRBD2,TRBV29-1,CSVWERDGEQYF,TGCAGCGTGTGGGAGCGGGACGGCGAGCAGTACTTC
-,TRBJ2-1,TRBD2,TRBV27,CASSPGRASGGPLTYNEQFF,TGTGCCAGCAGCCCTGGGAGGGCTAGCGGAGGACCCCTCACCTACAATGAGCAGTTCTTC
-,TRBJ2-4,TRBD1,TRBV2,CASGWGQLLAKNIQYF,TGTGCCAGCGGCTGGGGACAGCTTCTAGCCAAAAACATTCAGTACTTC
few,TRBJ2-3,TRBD2,TRBV20-1,CSALAGGAFSDTQYF,TGCAGTGCCTTAGCGGGGGGAGCCTTCTCAGATACGCAGTATTTT
many,TRBJ2-7,TRBD1,TRBV7-2,CASSRDRVSEQYF,TGTGCCAGCAGTCGGGACAGGGTATCCGAGCAGTACTTC
-,TRBJ2-4,-,TRBV3-1,CASSQVGNKNIQYF,TGTGCCAGCAGCCAAGTGGGAAACAAAAACATTCAGTACTTC
-,TRBJ2-1,-,TRBV3-1,CASSQDAGTYNEQFF,TGTGCCAGCAGCCAAGATGCGGGCACCTACAATGAGCAGTTCTTC
-,TRBJ2-5,-,TRBV5-4,CASSPETAIFQETQYF,TGTGCCAGCAGCCCCGAGACAGCCATCTTCCAAGAGACCCAGTACTTC
-,TRBJ1-1,-,TRBV20-1,CSARDSAGAGTEAFF,TGCAGTGCTAGAGATTCGGCGGGGGCGGGCACTGAAGCTTTCTTT